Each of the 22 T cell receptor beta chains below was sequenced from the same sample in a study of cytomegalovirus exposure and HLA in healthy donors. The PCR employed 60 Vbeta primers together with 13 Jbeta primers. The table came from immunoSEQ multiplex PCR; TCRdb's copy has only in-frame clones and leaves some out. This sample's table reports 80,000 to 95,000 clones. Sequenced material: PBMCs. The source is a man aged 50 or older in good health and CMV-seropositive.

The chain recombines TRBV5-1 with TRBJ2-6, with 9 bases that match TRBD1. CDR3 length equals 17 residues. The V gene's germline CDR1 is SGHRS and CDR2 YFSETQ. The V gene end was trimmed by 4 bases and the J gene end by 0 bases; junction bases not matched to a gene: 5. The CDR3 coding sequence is TGCGCCAGCAGCCCACCGGGACAGGGCTCTGGGGCCAACGTCCTGACTTTC. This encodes CASSPPGQGSGANVLTF. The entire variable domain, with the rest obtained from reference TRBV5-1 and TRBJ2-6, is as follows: KAGVTQTPRYLIKTRGQQVTLSCSPISGHRSVSWYQQTPGQGLQFLFEYFSETQRNKGNFPGRFSGRQFSNSRSEMNVSTLELGDSALYLCASSPPGQGSGANVLTFGAGSRLTVL.

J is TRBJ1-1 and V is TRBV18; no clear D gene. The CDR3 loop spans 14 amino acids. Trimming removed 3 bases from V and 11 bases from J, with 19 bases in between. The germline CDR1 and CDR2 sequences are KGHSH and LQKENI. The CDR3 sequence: CASSPREMRVRAFF. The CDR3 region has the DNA TGTGCCAGCTCACCGCGGGAGATGCGGGTGAGGGCTTTCTTT. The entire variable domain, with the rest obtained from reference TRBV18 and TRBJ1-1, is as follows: NAGVMQNPRHLVRRRGQEARLRCSPMKGHSHVYWYRQLPEEGLKFMVYLQKENIIDESGMPKERFSAEFPKEGPSILRIQQVVRGDSAAYFCASSPREMRVRAFFGQGTRLTVV.

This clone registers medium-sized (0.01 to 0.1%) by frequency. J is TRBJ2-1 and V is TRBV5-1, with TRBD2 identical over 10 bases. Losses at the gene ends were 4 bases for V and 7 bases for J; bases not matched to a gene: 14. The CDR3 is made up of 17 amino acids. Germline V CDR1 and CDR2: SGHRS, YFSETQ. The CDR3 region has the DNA TGCGCCAGCAGCCCTGGAGCACTAGGACTAGCGGCGAATGAGCAGTTCTTC. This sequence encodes CASSPGALGLAANEQFF.

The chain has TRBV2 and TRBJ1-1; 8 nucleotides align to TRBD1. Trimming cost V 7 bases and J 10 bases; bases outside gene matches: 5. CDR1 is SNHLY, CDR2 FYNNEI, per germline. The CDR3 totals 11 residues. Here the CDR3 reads CASKKGQGAFF. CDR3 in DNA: TGTGCCAGCAAGAAAGGACAGGGAGCTTTCTTT.

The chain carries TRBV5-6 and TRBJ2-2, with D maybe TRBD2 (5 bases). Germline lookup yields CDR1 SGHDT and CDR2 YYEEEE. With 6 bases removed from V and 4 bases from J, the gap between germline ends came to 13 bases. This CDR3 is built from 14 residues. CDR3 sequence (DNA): TGTGCCAGCAACGGAGGCAGTCCCACCGGGGAGCTGTTTTTT. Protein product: CASNGGSPTGELFF.

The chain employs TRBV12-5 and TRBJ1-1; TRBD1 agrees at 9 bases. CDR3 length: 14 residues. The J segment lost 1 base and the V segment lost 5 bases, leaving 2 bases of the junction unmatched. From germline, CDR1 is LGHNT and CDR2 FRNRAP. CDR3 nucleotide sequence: TGTGCTAGTGGTACAGGGGGCCAGAACACTGAAGCTTTCTTT. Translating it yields CASGTGGQNTEAFF.

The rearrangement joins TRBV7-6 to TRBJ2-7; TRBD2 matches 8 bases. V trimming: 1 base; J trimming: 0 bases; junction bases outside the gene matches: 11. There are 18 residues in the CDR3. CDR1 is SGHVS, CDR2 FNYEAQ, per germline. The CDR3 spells CASSLEAPGGPLSYEQYF. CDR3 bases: TGTGCCAGCAGCTTAGAAGCTCCGGGAGGGCCTCTCTCCTACGAGCAGTACTTC.

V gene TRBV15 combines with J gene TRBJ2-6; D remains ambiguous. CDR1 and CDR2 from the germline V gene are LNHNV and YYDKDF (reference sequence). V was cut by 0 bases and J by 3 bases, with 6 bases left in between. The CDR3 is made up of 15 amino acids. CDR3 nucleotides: TGTGCCACCAGCAGAGATAGAAGTGGGGCCAACGTCCTGACTTTC. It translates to CATSRDRSGANVLTF.

The CDR3 coding sequence is TGTGCCAGCACCGGAGGTGACGGGAGGGCCGCGGAGACCCAGTACTTC. Residues: CASTGGDGRAAETQYF. The chain carries TRBV7-9 and TRBJ2-5, with 8 nucleotides matching TRBD2. Germline trimming cut 7 bases from V and 5 bases from J; bases unmatched to any gene: 15. The CDR3 contains 16 residues. Germline V gives CDR1 SEHNR, CDR2 FQNEAQ (reference sequence). Full variable domain (outside the CDR3, taken from reference TRBV7-9 and TRBJ2-5): DTGVSQNPRHKITKRGQNVTFRCDPISEHNRLYWYRQTLGQGPEFLTYFQNEAQLEKSRLLSDRFSAERPKGSFSTLEIQRTEQGDSAMYLCASTGGDGRAAETQYFGPGTRLLVL.

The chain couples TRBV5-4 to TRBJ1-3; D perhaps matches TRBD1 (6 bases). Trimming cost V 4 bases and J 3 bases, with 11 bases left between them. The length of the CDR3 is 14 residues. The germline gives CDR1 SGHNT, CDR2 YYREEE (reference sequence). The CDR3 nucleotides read TGTGCCAGCAGCCCAGGGACACTTGGAAACACCATATATTTT. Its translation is CASSPGTLGNTIYF.

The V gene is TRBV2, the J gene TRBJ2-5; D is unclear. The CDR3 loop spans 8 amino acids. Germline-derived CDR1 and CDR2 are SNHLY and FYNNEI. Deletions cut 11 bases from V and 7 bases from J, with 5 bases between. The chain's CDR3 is CARGTQYF. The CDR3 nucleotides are TGTGCCCGAGGGACCCAGTACTTC.

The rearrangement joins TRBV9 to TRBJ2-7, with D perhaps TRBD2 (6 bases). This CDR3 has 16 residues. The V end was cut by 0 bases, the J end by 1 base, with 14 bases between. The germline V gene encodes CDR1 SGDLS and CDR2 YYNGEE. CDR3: CASSVGGTQGSYEQYF. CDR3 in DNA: TGTGCCAGCAGCGTAGGAGGGACTCAGGGTTCCTACGAGCAGTACTTC.

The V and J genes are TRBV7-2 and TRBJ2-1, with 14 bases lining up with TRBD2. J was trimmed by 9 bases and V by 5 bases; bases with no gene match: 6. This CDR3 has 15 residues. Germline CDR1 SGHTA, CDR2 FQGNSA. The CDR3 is CASSAGLAGVSEQFF. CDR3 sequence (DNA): TGTGCCAGCAGCGCGGGACTAGCGGGAGTGAGTGAGCAGTTCTTC.

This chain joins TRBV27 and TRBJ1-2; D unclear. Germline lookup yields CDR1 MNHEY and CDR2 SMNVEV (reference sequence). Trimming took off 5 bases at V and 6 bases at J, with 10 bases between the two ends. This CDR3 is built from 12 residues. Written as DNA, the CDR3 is TGTGCCAGCAGTCCCGTGGGCCATGGCTACACCTTC. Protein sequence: CASSPVGHGYTF.

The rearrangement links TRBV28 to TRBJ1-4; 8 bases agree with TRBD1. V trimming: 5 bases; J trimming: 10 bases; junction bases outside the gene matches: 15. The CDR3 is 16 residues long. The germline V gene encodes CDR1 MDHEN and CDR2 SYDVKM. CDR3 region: CASSGLGTGQVGKLFF. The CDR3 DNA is TGTGCCAGCAGTGGATTGGGGACGGGACAGGTTGGAAAACTGTTTTTT.

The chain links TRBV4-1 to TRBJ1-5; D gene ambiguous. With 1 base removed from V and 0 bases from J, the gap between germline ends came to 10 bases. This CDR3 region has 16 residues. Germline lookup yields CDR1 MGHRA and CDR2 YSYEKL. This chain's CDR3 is CASSQVPGNSNQPQHF. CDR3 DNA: TGCGCCAGCAGCCAAGTACCCGGGAATAGCAATCAGCCCCAGCATTTT.

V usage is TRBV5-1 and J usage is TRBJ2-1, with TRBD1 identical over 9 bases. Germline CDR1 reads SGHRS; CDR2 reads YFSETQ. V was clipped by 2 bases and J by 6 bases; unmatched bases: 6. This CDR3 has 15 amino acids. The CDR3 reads CASSLGTGTRNEQFF. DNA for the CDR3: TGCGCCAGCAGCTTAGGGACAGGGACTCGCAATGAGCAGTTCTTC.

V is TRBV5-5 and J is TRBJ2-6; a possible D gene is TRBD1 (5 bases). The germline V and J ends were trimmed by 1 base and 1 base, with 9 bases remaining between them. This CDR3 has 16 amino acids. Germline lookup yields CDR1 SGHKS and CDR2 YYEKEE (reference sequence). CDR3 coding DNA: TGTGCCAGCAGCTTGTGGGGCCGATCTGGGGCCAACGTCCTGACTTTC. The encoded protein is CASSLWGRSGANVLTF.

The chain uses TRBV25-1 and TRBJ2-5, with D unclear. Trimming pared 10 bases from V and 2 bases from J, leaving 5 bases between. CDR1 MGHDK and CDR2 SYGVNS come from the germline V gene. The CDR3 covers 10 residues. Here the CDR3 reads CATRQETQYF. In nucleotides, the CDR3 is TGTGCCACCCGTCAAGAGACCCAGTACTTC.

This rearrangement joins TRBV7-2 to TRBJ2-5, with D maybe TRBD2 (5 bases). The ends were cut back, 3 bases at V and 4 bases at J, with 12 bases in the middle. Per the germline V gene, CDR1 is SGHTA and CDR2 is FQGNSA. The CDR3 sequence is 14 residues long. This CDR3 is CASSLMSSTETQYF. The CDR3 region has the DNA TGTGCCAGCAGCTTGATGTCTAGCACAGAGACCCAGTACTTC.

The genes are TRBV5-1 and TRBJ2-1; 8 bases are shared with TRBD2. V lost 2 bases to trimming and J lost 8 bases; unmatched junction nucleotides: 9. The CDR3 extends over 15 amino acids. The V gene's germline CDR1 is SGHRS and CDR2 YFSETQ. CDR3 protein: CASSFGAGELYEQFF. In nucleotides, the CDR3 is TGCGCCAGCAGCTTTGGAGCGGGAGAATTATATGAGCAGTTCTTC.

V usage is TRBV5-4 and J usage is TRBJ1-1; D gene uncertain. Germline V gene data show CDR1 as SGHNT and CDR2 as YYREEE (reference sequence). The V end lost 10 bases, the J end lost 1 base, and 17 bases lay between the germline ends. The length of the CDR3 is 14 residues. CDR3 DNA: TGTGCCTACATTGGCGTCCAGGCGAACACTGAAGCTTTCTTT. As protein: CAYIGVQANTEAFF.